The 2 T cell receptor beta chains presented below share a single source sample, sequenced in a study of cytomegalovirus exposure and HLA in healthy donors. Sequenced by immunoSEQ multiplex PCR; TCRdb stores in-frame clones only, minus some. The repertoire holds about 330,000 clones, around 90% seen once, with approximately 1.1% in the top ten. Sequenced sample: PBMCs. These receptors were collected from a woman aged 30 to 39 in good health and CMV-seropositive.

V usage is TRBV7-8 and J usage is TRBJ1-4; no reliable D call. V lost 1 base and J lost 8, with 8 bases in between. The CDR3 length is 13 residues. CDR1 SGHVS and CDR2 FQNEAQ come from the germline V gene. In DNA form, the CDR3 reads TGTGCCAGCAGCTTAGGGACCGTGGAAAAACTGTTTTTT. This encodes CASSLGTVEKLFF.

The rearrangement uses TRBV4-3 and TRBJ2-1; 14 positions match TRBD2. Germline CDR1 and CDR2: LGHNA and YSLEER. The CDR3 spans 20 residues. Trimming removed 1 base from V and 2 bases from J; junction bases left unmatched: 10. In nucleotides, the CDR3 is TGCGCCAGCAGCCAAGGACCGACGGGACTAGCGGGAGCTGCCTACAATGAGCAGTTCTTC. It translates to CASSQGPTGLAGAAYNEQFF.